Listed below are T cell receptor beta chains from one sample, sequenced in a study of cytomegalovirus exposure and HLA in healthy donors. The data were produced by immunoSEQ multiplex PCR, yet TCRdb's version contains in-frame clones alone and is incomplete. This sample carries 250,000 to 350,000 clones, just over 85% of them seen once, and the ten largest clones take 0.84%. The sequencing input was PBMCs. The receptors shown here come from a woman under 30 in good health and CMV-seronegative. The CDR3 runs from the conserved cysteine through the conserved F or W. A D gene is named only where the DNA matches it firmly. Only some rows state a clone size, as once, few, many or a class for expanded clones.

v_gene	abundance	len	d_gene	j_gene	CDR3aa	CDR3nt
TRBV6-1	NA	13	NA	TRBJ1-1	CASARHPNTEAFF	TGTGCCAGCGCCCGACACCCGAACACTGAAGCTTTCTTT
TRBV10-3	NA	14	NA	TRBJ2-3	CAISDKGGADTQYF	TGTGCCATCAGTGACAAGGGGGGGGCAGATACGCAGTATTTT
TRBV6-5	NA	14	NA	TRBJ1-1	CASSPMEGWAEAFF	TGTGCCAGCAGCCCGATGGAGGGGTGGGCTGAAGCTTTCTTT
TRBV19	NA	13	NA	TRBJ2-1	CASALRLINEQFF	TGTGCCTCAGCACTTCGACTGATTAATGAGCAGTTCTTC
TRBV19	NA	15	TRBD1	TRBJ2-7	CASKESGQSIYEQYF	TGTGCCAGTAAGGAATCGGGACAGTCGATCTACGAGCAGTACTTC
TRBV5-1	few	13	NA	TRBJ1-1	CASSLDRRAEAFF	TGCGCCAGCAGCTTGGATAGGAGGGCTGAAGCTTTCTTT
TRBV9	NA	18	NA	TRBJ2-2	CASSVSHSGPRDTGELFF	TGTGCCAGCAGCGTTTCCCATAGCGGTCCCCGGGACACCGGGGAGCTGTTTTTT
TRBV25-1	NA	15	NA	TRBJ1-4	CASSESGATNEKLFF	TGTGCCAGCAGTGAATCGGGTGCAACTAATGAAAAACTGTTTTTT
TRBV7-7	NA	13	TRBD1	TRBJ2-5	CASGTGDQETQYF	TGTGCCAGCGGGACAGGGGACCAAGAGACCCAGTACTTC
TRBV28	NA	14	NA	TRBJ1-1	CASSLTAGRTEAFF	TGTGCCAGCAGTTTAACGGCAGGGCGCACTGAAGCTTTCTTT
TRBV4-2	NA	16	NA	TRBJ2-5	CASSQDLRTEAETQYF	TGTGCCAGCAGCCAAGATCTGCGGACGGAGGCGGAGACCCAGTACTTC
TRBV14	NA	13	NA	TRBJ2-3	CASNEANTDTQYF	TGTGCCAGCAACGAGGCAAACACAGATACGCAGTATTTT
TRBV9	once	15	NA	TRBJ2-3	CASSVAGISTDTQYF	TGTGCCAGCAGCGTCGCAGGGATAAGCACAGATACGCAGTATTTT
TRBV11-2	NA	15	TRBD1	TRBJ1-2	CASSLWSGGVGGYTF	TGTGCCAGCAGCTTGTGGTCAGGGGGCGTCGGTGGCTACACCTTC